This T cell receptor (beta chain) came from a study of blood T cell repertoires in COVID-19. Looking at the study overall: Samples came from the United States, Italy and Spain, spanning acute and convalescent COVID-19.

Produced via immunoSEQ multiplex PCR; TCRdb's table is partial and in-frame only. The sample holds approximately 260,000 clones, 84% seen once. Per germline, CDR1 LNHDA and CDR2 SQIVND (reference sequence). This CDR3 has 15 amino acids. V lost 7 bases to trimming and J lost 3 bases; unmatched junction nucleotides: 3. The origin of this receptor is a human donor in a cohort sampled during active COVID-19. Source material: peripheral blood. This chain connects TRBV19 to TRBJ2-3; 14 bases match TRBD2. CDR3 nucleotides: TGTGCCAGTATCCGGACTAGCGGGAGGACAGATACGCAGTATTTT. Amino acids: CASIRTSGRTDTQYF.